These T cell receptor beta chains were read from a single sample in a study of T cells after yellow fever vaccination. TCRdb reprocessed the 5' RACE reads via MiXCR and lists one record per CDR3 protein. The repertoire includes approximately 580,000 distinct CDR3 sequences, around a sixth of them detected once, and around 15% sits in the top ten. The sample was PBMCs, taken 4 to 6 days after the first yellow fever vaccination. The receptors stem from a man between 18 and 29 years old who received the YFV17D yellow fever vaccine. Both conserved end residues are part of each CDR3. The order of the fields is D gene, J gene, V gene, clone size, CDR3 protein, CDR3 DNA. The D gene is left open where the match is weak. The size entry is marked missing in some rows and otherwise reads once, few, many or a size class.

-	TRBJ1-2	TRBV6-1	-	CASSQPGARGYTF	TGTGCCAGCAGCCAGCCGGGGGCGCGAGGCTACACCTTC
TRBD2	TRBJ2-1	TRBV11-2	-	CASSSQRGGLSSYNEQFF	TGTGCCAGCAGCTCACAGCGGGGTGGACTTAGCTCCTACAATGAGCAGTTCTTC
-	TRBJ1-6	TRBV18	-	CASSSYEGRSPLHF	TGTGCCAGCTCCTCATACGAGGGGCGTTCACCCCTCCACTTT
TRBD2	TRBJ2-2	TRBV5-8	many	CASSFGGSGELFF	TGTGCCAGCAGTTTCGGGGGGTCCGGGGAGCTGTTTTTT
TRBD1	TRBJ1-6	TRBV20-1	few	CSAPRQGTRSPLHF	TGCAGTGCCCCAAGACAGGGAACTCGTTCACCCCTCCACTTT
-	TRBJ2-1	TRBV10-3	few	CAISVLGDTYNEQFF	TGTGCCATCAGTGTGTTGGGGGACACCTACAATGAGCAGTTCTTC
-	TRBJ1-1	TRBV9	-	CASSGRSTEAFF	TGTGCCAGCAGCGGGCGAAGCACTGAAGCTTTCTTT
TRBD1	TRBJ1-1	TRBV10-3	-	CAARQGPNAEAFF	TGTGCCGCCAGACAGGGGCCGAACGCTGAAGCTTTCTTT
-	TRBJ1-2	TRBV27	many	CASSLYGGGYTF	TGTGCCAGCAGTTTATACGGGGGCGGCTACACCTTC
TRBD1	TRBJ2-7	TRBV7-8	-	CASSLGPGGYYEQYF	TGTGCCAGCAGCTTAGGGCCAGGGGGCTACTACGAGCAGTACTTC
-	TRBJ2-2	TRBV10-3	few	CAITLPVTGELFF	TGTGCCATCACACTACCCGTCACCGGGGAGCTGTTTTTT
-	TRBJ1-2	TRBV29-1	-	CSVEYLNYGYTF	TGCAGCGTTGAATACCTTAACTATGGCTACACCTTC
TRBD2	TRBJ2-5	TRBV4-3	-	CASSRLSGGAGETQYF	TGCGCCAGCAGCCGCCTTAGCGGGGGGGCCGGAGAGACCCAGTACTTC
-	TRBJ1-1	TRBV29-1	-	CSVDPVNTEAFF	TGCAGCGTTGACCCGGTGAACACTGAAGCTTTCTTT
TRBD1	TRBJ2-5	TRBV5-1	-	CASSTGQAAGETQYF	TGCGCCAGCAGCACCGGACAGGCTGCAGGGGAGACCCAGTACTTC
-	TRBJ1-1	TRBV19	-	CASNSGGTEAFF	TGTGCCAGTAACAGCGGAGGAACTGAAGCTTTCTTT
-	TRBJ2-1	TRBV12-3/TRBV12-4	-	CASRWGQENNEQFF	TGTGCCAGCAGGTGGGGCCAGGAAAACAATGAGCAGTTCTTC
TRBD1	TRBJ1-6	TRBV15	-	CATSRVDRDSPLHF	TGTGCCACCAGCAGGGTAGACAGGGATTCACCCCTCCACTTT
TRBD1	TRBJ2-3	TRBV6-1	few	CASRTTGGLSTDTQYF	TGTGCCAGCAGGACAACAGGGGGCCTTAGCACAGATACGCAGTATTTT
TRBD2	TRBJ2-5	TRBV7-6	few	CASRESSGYPQETQYF	TGTGCCAGCAGGGAATCTAGCGGGTACCCTCAAGAGACCCAGTACTTC
TRBD2	TRBJ2-5	TRBV4-1	-	CASSLSRLAGEETQYF	TGCGCCAGCAGCCTAAGCAGACTAGCGGGGGAGGAGACCCAGTACTTC
TRBD1	TRBJ1-1	TRBV9	once	CASSPRTGDTTEAFF	TGTGCCAGCAGCCCTCGGACAGGAGACACCACTGAAGCTTTCTTT
-	TRBJ2-1	TRBV4-1	few	CASSQVDLLLNTYNEQFF	TGCGCCAGCAGCCAAGTCGACCTGCTACTGAACACCTACAATGAGCAGTTCTTC
TRBD1	TRBJ1-1	TRBV12-3/TRBV12-4	-	CASSLQGRFGATIQGVKAFF	TGTGCCAGCAGTTTGCAGGGGCGATTTGGGGCTACTATCCAGGGGGTAAAAGCTTTCTTT